This T cell receptor beta chain stems from a study of cytomegalovirus exposure and HLA in healthy donors. This clone has just one count. Its target is unknown. PCR primers comprised 60 Vbeta and 13 Jbeta primers. Method: immunoSEQ multiplex PCR; TCRdb's copy keeps in-frame clones and lacks some. The sample has more than 85,000 clones; about 74% are singletons. The CDR3 runs 14 residues. The germline V gene encodes CDR1 SQVTM and CDR2 ANQGSEA. Trimming pared 4 bases from V and 5 bases from J, leaving 17 bases between. Study findings and constraints: Using the classifier, cytomegalovirus status was reportedly diagnosed with high specificity and sensitivity. Later analysis identified 16,000 or so TCR beta sequences associated with HLA alleles, using a false discovery rate threshold of 0.05. Sequencing likely caused a cluster of highly shared sequence variants.

Likely unrecorded immune exposures existed in these nominally healthy donors. Material for sequencing was PBMCs. This sequence was found in a female donor in good health and CMV-seronegative. V gene TRBV29-1 combines with J gene TRBJ1-1; D not certain. CDR3 sequence reads: CSVASDLGWTEAFF. The CDR3 bases are TGCAGCGTTGCCTCCGACTTGGGTTGGACTGAAGCTTTCTTT.